Below, 26 T cell receptor beta chains from the same sample are listed, as sequenced in a study of OX40 agonist ivuxolimab in advanced cancers. The receptor library was made with the immunoSEQ multiplex PCR assay. TCRdb mirrors the immuneACCESS table, restricted to in-frame sequences. Some clones are absent from its copies; in checked studies, under half trace to an unresolved V gene, and the reason for the others is unknown. For this sample the table gives approximately 82,000 clones, of which about four fifths were detected only once. The ten largest clones represent 25% of the sample. The sample in question was CD4+ or CD8+ T cells sorted from blood, obtained in a trial of the OX40 agonist ivuxolimab. These TCRs come from an adult with an advanced solid tumor such as melanoma, head and neck, liver or kidney cancer.

The gene calls are TRBV19 and TRBJ1-4; tentatively, D is TRBD1 (6 bases). Germline lookup yields CDR1 LNHDA and CDR2 SQIVND (reference sequence). V was pared by 8 bases and J by 0 bases, with 13 bases between. The length of the CDR3 is 15 residues. The CDR3 is CASCRGGATNEKLFF. The CDR3 DNA follows: TGTGCCAGTTGCCGGGGGGGCGCAACTAATGAAAAACTGTTTTTT.

This rearrangement joins TRBV15 to TRBJ2-7; 7 nucleotides agree with TRBD1. The CDR3 runs 16 residues. The germline gives CDR1 LNHNV, CDR2 YYDKDF (reference sequence). V lost 0 bases and J lost 0; bases outside the gene matches: 5. The DNA of the CDR3 is TGTGCCACCAGCAGAGATTGGGCAGGGGGCTCCTACGAGCAGTACTTC. This translates into CATSRDWAGGSYEQYF.

This sequence joins TRBV7-6 and TRBJ2-1, with TRBD1 identical over 8 bases. CDR1 SGHVS and CDR2 FNYEAQ come from the germline V gene. V lost 5 bases and J lost 2; bases outside the gene matches: 5. This CDR3 has 15 amino acids. CDR3 DNA sequence: TGTGCCAGCAGCCGAGGACAGGGACCCTACAATGAGCAGTTCTTC. Its protein is CASSRGQGPYNEQFF. Based on the CDR3 plus reference TRBV7-6 and TRBJ2-1, the full variable domain is GAGVSQSPRYKVTKRGQDVALRCDPISGHVSLYWYRQALGQGPEFLTYFNYEAQQDKSGLPNDRFSAERPEGSISTLTIQRTEQRDSAMYRCASSRGQGPYNEQFFGPGTRLTVL.

J is TRBJ2-5 and V is TRBV4-1, with 12 bases fitting TRBD2. The CDR3 covers 19 residues. J lost 5 bases, V lost 1 base, and 14 bases had no gene match. Germline V gene data show CDR1 as MGHRA and CDR2 as YSYEKL. Here the CDR3 reads CASSQADGALAGGWETQYF. Here the CDR3 DNA reads TGCGCCAGCAGCCAAGCCGATGGAGCACTAGCGGGAGGATGGGAGACCCAGTACTTC.

The V call is TRBV19, the J call TRBJ2-7; 9 nucleotides match TRBD2. This CDR3 contains 16 residues. After removal of 3 bases from V and 4 bases from J, the junction contained 10 bases not matched to a gene. The germline V gene encodes CDR1 LNHDA and CDR2 SQIVND (reference sequence). In nucleotides, the CDR3 is TGTGCCAGTAGTATGGCTAGCGGGAATCGGCCGTACGAGCAGTACTTC. Translating it yields CASSMASGNRPYEQYF.

V and J are TRBV15 and TRBJ2-7, with TRBD1 identical over 8 bases. Germline trimming cut 5 bases from V and 2 bases from J; bases unmatched to any gene: 5. CDR1 is LNHNV and CDR2 is YYDKDF in the germline V gene (reference sequence). The CDR3 is made up of 14 amino acids. In DNA, the CDR3 is TGTGCCACCAGCCTTCGGACAGGGCCCTACGAGCAGTACTTC. Translating gives CATSLRTGPYEQYF.

In its sample, this clone was seen once. The rearrangement uses TRBV15 and TRBJ2-5; 7 bases align to TRBD2. V lost 2 bases and J lost 1; bases outside the gene matches: 1. CDR3 size: 14 residues. Germline lookup yields CDR1 LNHNV and CDR2 YYDKDF (reference sequence). CDR3 nucleotide sequence: TGTGCCACCAGCAGAACTAGCGTCCAAGAGACCCAGTACTTC. It codes for CATSRTSVQETQYF.

The chain has TRBV30 and TRBJ1-1; D ambiguous. Trimming stripped 3 bases from V and 6 bases from J, with 11 bases between. In germline, CDR1 is GTSNPN, CDR2 SVGIG (reference sequence). CDR3 length: 12 residues. CDR3 sequence: CAWRRLMPEAFF. The CDR3 region has the DNA TGTGCCTGGAGACGCCTCATGCCTGAAGCTTTCTTT.

The rearrangement links TRBV6-1 to TRBJ2-7; the D is unclear. The CDR3 is made up of 14 amino acids. V was shortened by 1 base and J by 3 bases, with 10 bases between the two germline ends. Per germline, CDR1 MNHNS and CDR2 SASEGT. The CDR3 is CASSEGSSLYEQYF. In DNA, the CDR3 is TGTGCCAGCAGTGAAGGTAGCAGCCTCTACGAGCAGTACTTC.

The chain is built from TRBV7-9 and TRBJ2-7; 10 nucleotides agree with TRBD2. V lost 2 bases, J lost 3 bases, and 16 bases stayed unmatched. Germline V lookup: CDR1 SEHNR, CDR2 FQNEAQ (reference sequence). The CDR3 covers 19 residues. The CDR3 DNA follows: TGTGCCAGCAGCTTAACAGGGCTAGCGGGAGTGGTGGAGATCTACGAGCAGTACTTC. Translation: CASSLTGLAGVVEIYEQYF. Full variable domain (outside the CDR3, taken from reference TRBV7-9 and TRBJ2-7): DTGVSQNPRHKITKRGQNVTFRCDPISEHNRLYWYRQTLGQGPEFLTYFQNEAQLEKSRLLSDRFSAERPKGSFSTLEIQRTEQGDSAMYLCASSLTGLAGVVEIYEQYFGPGTRLTVT.

V is TRBV2 and J is TRBJ1-4; D is undetermined. This CDR3 is built from 12 residues. V dropped 4 bases and J dropped 7 bases, with 7 bases sitting between them. Germline V gives CDR1 SNHLY, CDR2 FYNNEI. This CDR3 reads CASSGSREKLFF. CDR3 DNA sequence: TGTGCCAGCAGTGGGAGTCGTGAAAAACTGTTTTTT.

The V call is TRBV28, the J call TRBJ1-1; D ambiguous. V dropped 6 bases and J dropped 7 bases, with 9 bases sitting between them. Per the germline V gene, CDR1 is MDHEN and CDR2 is SYDVKM. The CDR3 has 11 amino acids. In DNA form, the CDR3 reads TGTGCCAGCAGGTCAGAGATTGAAGCTTTCTTT. Encoded protein: CASRSEIEAFF.

The table lists this clone with a count of one. This rearrangement joins TRBV18 to TRBJ2-3; 9 bases are shared with TRBD1. The V and J ends lost 5 bases and 4 bases, in that order; junction bases with no gene match: 7. CDR1 and CDR2 (germline): KGHSH, LQKENI. CDR3 length: 15 residues. CDR3 in amino acids: CASSDGTGRSDTQYF. CDR3 nucleotides: TGTGCCAGCTCAGATGGGACAGGGCGGTCAGATACGCAGTATTTT.

The sample holds a few counts of this clone. The chain links TRBV2 to TRBJ1-1; 8 nucleotides line up with TRBD1. The germline CDR1 and CDR2 sequences are SNHLY and FYNNEI. The ends lost 8 bases at V and 4 bases at J; junction bases unmatched: 9. The CDR3 contains 14 residues. Here the CDR3 reads CASRAGGAVTEAFF. DNA of the CDR3: TGTGCCAGCCGCGCAGGGGGCGCGGTCACTGAAGCTTTCTTT.

The gene calls are TRBV11-3 and TRBJ2-2, with 7 bases lining up with TRBD2. Germline trimming cut 6 bases from V and 6 bases from J; bases unmatched to any gene: 7. CDR3 length: 14 residues. Germline CDR1 and CDR2: SGHNT and YENEEA. Here the CDR3 reads CASRDNGRPGELFF. CDR3 DNA: TGTGCCAGCAGGGACAACGGGAGGCCCGGGGAGCTGTTTTTT.

This clone was detected once. V gene TRBV6-5 combines with J gene TRBJ1-4, with a tentative D call TRBD1 (5 bases). In germline, CDR1 is MNHEY, CDR2 SVGAGI. The ends were cut back, 6 bases at V and 0 bases at J, with 11 bases in the middle. The CDR3 consists of 15 residues. The CDR3, as DNA: TGTGCCAGCAGCTACGGGGCAGCAACTAATGAAAAACTGTTTTTT. This gives the protein CASSYGAATNEKLFF.

V and J are TRBV28 and TRBJ2-3; maybe TRBD2 (7 bases). The CDR3 has 15 amino acids. The V end was cut by 6 bases, the J end by 1 base, with 14 bases between. Germline CDR1 is MDHEN and CDR2 is SYDVKM. In DNA, the CDR3 is TGTGCCAGCAGACCTGTGGGGGGGCGCACAGATACGCAGTATTTT. This sequence encodes CASRPVGGRTDTQYF.

The chain recombines TRBV30 with TRBJ2-7, with a possible D match to TRBD2 (6 bases). Germline V lookup: CDR1 GTSNPN, CDR2 SVGIG (reference sequence). This CDR3 is 12 amino acids long. Trimming took off 0 bases at V and 4 bases at J, with 7 bases between the two ends. The CDR3 bases are TGTGCCTGGAGTGTCGGGGGATACGAGCAGTACTTC. Amino acids: CAWSVGGYEQYF.

The chain carries TRBV21-1 and TRBJ1-6. TRBV21-1 is marked as a pseudogene. This CDR3 contains 16 residues. The CDR3 protein is CASSNLGETLGSPLHF. In DNA, the CDR3 is TGTGCCAGCAGCAATTTAGGGGAGACTTTAGGGTCACCCCTCCACTTT.

The chain joins TRBV9 to TRBJ2-1, with D unresolved. This CDR3 comprises 15 residues. Per the germline V gene, CDR1 is SGDLS and CDR2 is YYNGEE. V lost 0 bases and J lost 2, with 9 bases in between. CDR3 coding DNA: TGTGCCAGCAGCGTAGTTGCGGCTACCTACAATGAGCAGTTCTTC. This encodes CASSVVAATYNEQFF.

V gene TRBV5-4 combines with J gene TRBJ2-5; D is uncertain. The CDR3 consists of 12 residues. The V and J ends lost 5 bases and 0 bases respectively, with 5 bases between them. Looked up from germline, CDR1 is SGHNT and CDR2 is YYREEE (reference sequence). CDR3 in amino acids: CASRVDQETQYF. The CDR3 bases are TGTGCCAGCAGGGTGGACCAAGAGACCCAGTACTTC.

J is TRBJ1-2 and V is TRBV4-3, with D possibly TRBD1 on 5 matching bases. Trimming took off 0 bases at V and 7 bases at J, with 12 bases between the two ends. CDR1 is LGHNA and CDR2 is YSLEER in the germline V gene. This CDR3 has 14 amino acids. CDR3 nucleotides: TGCGCCAGCAGCCAAGATCGGACACCTTCTGGCTACACCTTC. This codes for CASSQDRTPSGYTF.

This clone was seen just once. The V gene is TRBV27, the J gene TRBJ1-1, with D possibly TRBD1 on 6 matching bases. CDR3 length: 14 amino acids. Germline CDR1 and CDR2: MNHEY and SMNVEV (reference sequence). V shed 6 bases and J shed 0 bases, with 11 bases lying between them. The CDR3 spells CASRRGQLNTEAFF. The CDR3 DNA reads as TGTGCCAGCAGAAGAGGACAGCTGAACACTGAAGCTTTCTTT.

V and J are TRBV5-6 and TRBJ1-1; possibly TRBD1 for D (6 bases). This CDR3 spans 15 amino acids. Trimming shortened V by 2 bases and J by 1 base, and 12 bases separated the two germline ends. Germline CDR1 is SGHDT and CDR2 is YYEEEE. CDR3 sequence reads: CASSFIQGSNTEAFF. The DNA of the CDR3 is TGTGCCAGCAGCTTTATACAGGGTTCGAACACTGAAGCTTTCTTT.

V and J are TRBV6-5 and TRBJ2-1, with D perhaps being TRBD1 or TRBD2 (5 bases each). The CDR3 sequence is 14 residues long. V shed 7 bases and J shed 8 bases, with 18 bases lying between them. Germline CDR1 MNHEY, CDR2 SVGAGI. The CDR3 here is CASTRAGSSHEQFF. The CDR3 nucleotides read TGTGCCAGCACGCGGGCAGGGAGTAGCCATGAGCAGTTCTTC.

This clone has a handful of counts. The rearrangement links TRBV19 to TRBJ1-2; D is unclear. CDR1 is LNHDA and CDR2 is SQIVND in the germline V gene (reference sequence). Trimming left V 3 bases short and J 3 bases short, with 11 bases between. The CDR3 runs to 14 residues. The CDR3 nucleotides read TGTGCCAGTAGTATCCTCGGGCGGGACTATGGCTACACCTTC. Translation: CASSILGRDYGYTF.